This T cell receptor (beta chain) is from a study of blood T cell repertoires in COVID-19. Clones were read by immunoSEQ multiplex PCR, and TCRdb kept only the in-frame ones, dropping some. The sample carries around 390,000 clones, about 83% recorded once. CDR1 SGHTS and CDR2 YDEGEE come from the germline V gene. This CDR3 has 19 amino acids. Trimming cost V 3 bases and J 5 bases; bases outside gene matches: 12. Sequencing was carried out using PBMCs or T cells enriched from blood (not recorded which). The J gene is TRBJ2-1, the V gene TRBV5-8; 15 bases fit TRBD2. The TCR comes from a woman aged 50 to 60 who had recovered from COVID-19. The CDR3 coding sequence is TGTGCCAGCAGCTGGGGACTAGCGGGGGGCCTGCTTGGGAACAATGAGCAGTTCTTC. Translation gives CASSWGLAGGLLGNNEQFF.